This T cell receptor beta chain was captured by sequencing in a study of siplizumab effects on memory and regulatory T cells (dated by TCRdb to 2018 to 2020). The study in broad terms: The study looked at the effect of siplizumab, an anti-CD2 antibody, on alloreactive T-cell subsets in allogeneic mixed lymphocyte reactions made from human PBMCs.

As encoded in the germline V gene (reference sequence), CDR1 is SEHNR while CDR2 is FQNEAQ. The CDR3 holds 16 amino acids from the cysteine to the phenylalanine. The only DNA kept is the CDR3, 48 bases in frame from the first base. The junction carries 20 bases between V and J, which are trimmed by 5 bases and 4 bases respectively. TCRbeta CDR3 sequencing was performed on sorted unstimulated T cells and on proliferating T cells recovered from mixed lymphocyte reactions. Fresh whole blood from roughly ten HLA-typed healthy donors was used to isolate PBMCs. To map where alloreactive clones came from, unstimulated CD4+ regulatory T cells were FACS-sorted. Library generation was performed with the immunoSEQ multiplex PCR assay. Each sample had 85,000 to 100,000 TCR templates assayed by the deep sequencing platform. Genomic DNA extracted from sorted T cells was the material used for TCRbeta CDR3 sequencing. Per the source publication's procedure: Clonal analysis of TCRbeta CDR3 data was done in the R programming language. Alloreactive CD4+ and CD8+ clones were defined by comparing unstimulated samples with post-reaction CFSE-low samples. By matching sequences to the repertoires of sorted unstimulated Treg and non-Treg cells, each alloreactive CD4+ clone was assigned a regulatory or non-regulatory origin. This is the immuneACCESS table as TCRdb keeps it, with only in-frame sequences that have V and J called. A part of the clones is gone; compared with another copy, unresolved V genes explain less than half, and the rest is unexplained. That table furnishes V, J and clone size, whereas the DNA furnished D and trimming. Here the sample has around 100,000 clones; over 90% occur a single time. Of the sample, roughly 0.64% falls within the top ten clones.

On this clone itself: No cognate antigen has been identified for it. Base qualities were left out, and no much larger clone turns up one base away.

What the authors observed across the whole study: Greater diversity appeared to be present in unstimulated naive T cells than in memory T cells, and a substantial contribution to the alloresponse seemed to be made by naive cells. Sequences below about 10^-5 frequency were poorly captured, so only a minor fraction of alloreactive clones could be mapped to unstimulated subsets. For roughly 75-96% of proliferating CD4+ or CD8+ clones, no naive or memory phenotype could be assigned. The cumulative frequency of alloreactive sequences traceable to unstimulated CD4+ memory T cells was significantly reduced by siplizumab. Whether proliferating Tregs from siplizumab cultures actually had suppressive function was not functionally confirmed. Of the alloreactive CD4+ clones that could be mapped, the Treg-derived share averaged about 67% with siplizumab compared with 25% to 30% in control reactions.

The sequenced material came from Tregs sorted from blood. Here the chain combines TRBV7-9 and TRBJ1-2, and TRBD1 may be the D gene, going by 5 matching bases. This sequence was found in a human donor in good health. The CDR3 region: CASSLHLGGTVYGYTF. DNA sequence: TGTGCCAGCAGCCTACATTTGGGGGGAACCGTCTATGGCTACACCTTC.